This T cell receptor beta chain was captured by sequencing in a study of blood T cells in healthy people across ages. Study conclusions and caveats: Among long-lived donors, naive CD4+ cells were more numerous and diversity higher than in aged donors. Across the age range, TCR beta diversity per million T cells fell in a roughly linear way.

Primed by a sample-barcoded 5' primer and a J-beta primer mix, a second PCR proceeded for about 6 to 11 cycles. TCRdb analysed the 5' RACE reads with MiXCR anew, one entry per CDR3 protein. The table lists approximately 680,000 distinct CDR3 sequences, about 30% of them singletons. This clonotype has a single count. What it binds is unknown. Its ends do not fully match the called genes, so a read error is possible. Germline loops: CDR1 MNHNS, CDR2 SASEGT. The CDR3 covers 17 residues. The chain links TRBV6-1 to TRBJ1-2; possible D gene TRBD1, 5 bases. Sequencing was performed on blood. This TCR was recovered from a woman over 75 in good health. CDR3 bases: TGTGCCAGCAGTGAACAGCTTTTTCAGGGAACGGGCTATAGCTACACCTTC. Its protein product is CASSEQLFQGTGYSYTF.